The 20 T cell receptor beta chains below all came from one sample that was sequenced in a study of shared clonotypes between healthy human individuals. Clones were read by immunoSEQ multiplex PCR, and TCRdb kept only the in-frame ones, dropping some. The sample lists about 710,000 clones, around 77% occurring once. The sample taken for sequencing was memory CD4+ T cells sorted from blood. The subset: CD45RA-negative fraction. The origin of the receptors is a woman aged 25 to 39 in good health.

The gene calls are TRBV7-2 and TRBJ2-1, with TRBD2 matching over 10 bases. This CDR3 is 16 amino acids long. Trimming cost V 0 bases and J 5 bases; bases outside gene matches: 4. The germline CDR1 and CDR2 sequences are SGHTA and FQGNSA. In DNA, the CDR3 is TGTGCCAGCAGCTTAGCTGGGACTAGCGTAGACAATGAGCAGTTCTTC. Protein product: CASSLAGTSVDNEQFF.

In its sample, this clone was seen a few times. CDR3 amino acids: CASSPRAGEAFF. CDR3 bases: TGTGCCAGCTCACCACGGGCAGGTGAAGCTTTCTTT. This chain links TRBV18 with TRBJ1-1; D call uncertain. Trimming shortened V by 1 base and J by 7 bases, and 7 bases separated the two germline ends. CDR3 length: 12 amino acids. Germline V gene sequence: CDR1 KGHSH, CDR2 LQKENI. Looking up the rest from reference TRBV18 and TRBJ1-1 gives the full variable domain: NAGVMQNPRHLVRRRGQEARLRCSPMKGHSHVYWYRQLPEEGLKFMVYLQKENIIDESGMPKERFSAEFPKEGPSILRIQQVVRGDSAAYFCASSPRAGEAFFGQGTRLTVV.

This clone was detected a few times. The rearrangement joins TRBV19 to TRBJ1-4; 7 nucleotides agree with TRBD1. V lost 4 bases, J lost 5 bases, and 10 bases stayed unmatched. Germline CDR1 reads LNHDA; CDR2 reads SQIVND (reference sequence). This CDR3 has 16 amino acids. CDR3 coding DNA: TGTGCCAGTAGTAAGGGACAGCGCAACCTGAATGAAAAACTGTTTTTT. Its protein is CASSKGQRNLNEKLFF.

This clone was detected many times. The J gene is TRBJ2-3, the V gene TRBV19; TRBD1 agrees at 8 bases. Germline V gene data show CDR1 as LNHDA and CDR2 as SQIVND (reference sequence). The CDR3 extends over 14 amino acids. Losses at the gene ends were 4 bases for V and 1 base for J; bases not matched to a gene: 1. CDR3 sequence reads: CASSRTGRTDTQYF. CDR3 DNA: TGTGCCAGTAGTAGGACAGGGCGCACAGATACGCAGTATTTT.

This clone was seen only once. The V call is TRBV10-3, the J call TRBJ2-1; D is unresolved. V was trimmed by 1 base and J by 6 bases, leaving 4 bases between them. The CDR3 sequence is 12 residues long. Germline assignment: CDR1 ENHRY and CDR2 SYGVKD. The CDR3 here is CAISELPNEQFF. The CDR3 nucleotides read TGTGCCATCAGTGAGTTGCCCAATGAGCAGTTCTTC.

Regarding this clone: The same CDR3 arises from other DNA sequences in this sample as well. The rearrangement joins TRBV28 to TRBJ2-2; D remains unclear. The ends were cut back, 3 bases at V and 5 bases at J, with 10 bases in the middle. CDR1 MDHEN and CDR2 SYDVKM come from the germline V gene. This CDR3 is built from 14 residues. CDR3 sequence (DNA): TGTGCCAGCAGTTTTTTGCAACGGACCGGGGAGCTGTTTTTT. As protein: CASSFLQRTGELFF.

This clone was found once. The chain carries TRBV19 and TRBJ2-3; 10 positions agree with TRBD2. CDR1 is LNHDA and CDR2 is SQIVND in the germline V gene (reference sequence). V was pared by 2 bases and J by 4 bases, with 9 bases of the junction left unmatched. This CDR3 has 17 residues. CDR3 sequence (DNA): TGTGCCAGTAGTATACTAGCGGGAGTCTCCCTCGCAGATACGCAGTATTTT. It yields the protein CASSILAGVSLADTQYF.

The chain links TRBV5-4 to TRBJ2-7; no clear D gene. From germline, CDR1 is SGHNT and CDR2 YYREEE (reference sequence). This CDR3 is built from 16 residues. V lost 4 bases to trimming and J lost 1 base, with 18 bases between them. The chain's CDR3 is CASSAEPLRSSYEQYF. The CDR3 coding sequence is TGTGCCAGCAGCGCAGAACCCTTACGATCATCCTACGAGCAGTACTTC.

The chain combines TRBV19 with TRBJ1-2; D remains unclear. Germline V gene data show CDR1 as LNHDA and CDR2 as SQIVND (reference sequence). Trimming took off 5 bases at V and 1 base at J, with 11 bases between the two ends. CDR3 length equals 14 residues. The CDR3, as DNA: TGTGCCAGTAGTTCAGGACGTATTAACTATGGCTACACCTTC. Its protein is CASSSGRINYGYTF. The whole variable domain, remainder taken from reference TRBV19 and TRBJ1-2, is DGGITQSPKYLFRKEGQNVTLSCEQNLNHDAMYWYRQDPGQGLRLIYYSQIVNDFQKGDIAEGYSVSREKKESFPLTVTSAQKNPTAFYLCASSSGRINYGYTFGSGTRLTVV.

V usage is TRBV5-1 and J usage is TRBJ2-1; 8 bases are a match to TRBD2. Germline CDR1 SGHRS, CDR2 YFSETQ. After removal of 3 bases from V and 3 bases from J, the junction contained 8 bases not matched to a gene. The CDR3 sequence is 16 residues long. CDR3 bases: TGCGCCAGCAGCTGGAGCGGGAGTGGATACTACAATGAGCAGTTCTTC. Its protein product is CASSWSGSGYYNEQFF.

A single count supports this clone. This chain uses TRBV19 with TRBJ1-1; TRBD1 might be the D (5 bases). Trimming shortened V by 3 bases and J by 6 bases, and 11 bases separated the two germline ends. The CDR3 contains 13 residues. Germline lookup yields CDR1 LNHDA and CDR2 SQIVND (reference sequence). CDR3 amino acids: CASSIFGGSEAFF. The DNA of the CDR3 is TGTGCCAGTAGTATTTTTGGGGGTTCTGAAGCTTTCTTT.

The chain is built from TRBV6-1 and TRBJ2-3, with TRBD2 identical over 12 bases. This CDR3 region has 14 residues. V trimming: 4 bases; J trimming: 4 bases; junction bases outside the gene matches: 0. Germline V gene sequence: CDR1 MNHNS, CDR2 SASEGT. CDR3 sequence (DNA): TGTGCCAGCAGTGGACTAGCGGGAGCAGATACGCAGTATTTT. It specifies CASSGLAGADTQYF.

In this sample, this clone turned up once. The CDR3 nucleotides are TGTGCCAGCAGCTTAGTGAGTCTCAGTGGTAGCGGGACCTACGAGCAGTACTTC. Amino acids: CASSLVSLSGSGTYEQYF. The chain employs TRBV7-8 and TRBJ2-7, with 8 bases identical to TRBD2. The V and J ends lost 1 base and 2 bases, in that order; junction bases with no gene match: 13. CDR1 SGHVS and CDR2 FQNEAQ come from the germline V gene. The CDR3 contains 18 residues.

Remarks on this clone: Within the sample, other DNA sequences also encode this same CDR3. This rearrangement joins TRBV11-2 to TRBJ2-2; TRBD1 is a possible D gene (6 bases). The germline V and J ends were trimmed by 5 bases and 0 bases, with 13 bases remaining between them. Germline V gives CDR1 SGHAT, CDR2 FQNNGV. The CDR3 has 16 amino acids. CDR3 sequence (DNA): TGTGCCAGCAGCCGAACCGGGACATCGAACACCGGGGAGCTGTTTTTT. Encoded protein: CASSRTGTSNTGELFF.

The count of this clone is one. The rearrangement joins TRBV5-1 to TRBJ2-2, with 9 positions matching TRBD2. The CDR3 length is 19 residues. Germline CDR1 SGHRS, CDR2 YFSETQ. The trim removed 4 bases at V and 4 bases at J, leaving 17 bases unmatched. This chain's CDR3 is CASSPRGSSGSMSTGELFF. CDR3 in DNA: TGCGCCAGCAGCCCCCGTGGGAGTAGCGGGAGTATGAGCACCGGGGAGCTGTTTTTT.

This clone has at least ten counts. The rearrangement links TRBV6-1 to TRBJ1-3; D gene ambiguous. Trimming pared 7 bases from V and 3 bases from J, leaving 10 bases between. This CDR3 contains 13 residues. Germline assignment: CDR1 MNHNS and CDR2 SASEGT. CDR3 in DNA: TGTGCCAGCATTCGGGAGAGTGGAAACACCATATATTTT. This gives the protein CASIRESGNTIYF.

This chain links TRBV27 with TRBJ1-3, with 7 bases that match TRBD1. The V gene's germline CDR1 is MNHEY and CDR2 SMNVEV (reference sequence). CDR3 size: 15 residues. V dropped 10 bases and J dropped 0; count of bases not matched to a gene: 9. The CDR3 region is CATSRTGRSGNTIYF. Written as DNA, the CDR3 is TGTGCCACCTCCCGGACAGGACGCTCTGGAAACACCATATATTTT.

This sequence joins TRBV15 and TRBJ1-4; D might be TRBD1 (5 bases). Germline V lookup: CDR1 LNHNV, CDR2 YYDKDF (reference sequence). This CDR3 has 16 residues. The V end lost 5 bases, the J end lost 7 bases, and 20 bases lay between the germline ends. Written as DNA, the CDR3 is TGTGCCACCAGCCCCCTGGACACTCCCTTGGGTGAAAAACTGTTTTTT. Its translation is CATSPLDTPLGEKLFF.

V is TRBV28 and J is TRBJ2-3, with 9 bases matching TRBD1. The V and J ends lost 6 bases and 4 bases, in that order; junction bases with no gene match: 5. Germline V gene sequence: CDR1 MDHEN, CDR2 SYDVKM. This CDR3 has 14 amino acids. The CDR3 coding sequence is TGTGCCAGCAGGAGGACAGGGGTTTCAGATACGCAGTATTTT. Amino acid sequence: CASRRTGVSDTQYF.

This clone was seen only once. The chain joins TRBV6-5 to TRBJ1-1; no clear D. The V end lost 2 bases, the J end lost 0 bases, and 10 bases lay between the germline ends. The CDR3 runs to 15 residues. Germline V gene lookup returns CDR1 MNHEY and CDR2 SVGAGI. The CDR3 here is CASSYPRDMNTEAFF. CDR3 DNA: TGTGCCAGCAGTTACCCCCGAGATATGAACACTGAAGCTTTCTTT.